A selection of T cell receptor beta chains follows, all from one sample in a study of blood T cells in healthy people across ages. TCRdb fed the 5' RACE reads into MiXCR, producing one record per CDR3 protein. The data contain about 1,800,000 distinct CDR3 sequences, approximately 28% of them seen just once; the ten biggest clones take up 6.5% to 8.5%. Sequenced sample: blood. Receptors were obtained from a woman in her thirties in good health. CDR3s include the opening cysteine and the closing phenylalanine or tryptophan. A D gene is named only where the DNA matches it firmly. The size entry is marked missing in some rows and otherwise reads once, few, many or a size class.

v_gene,j_gene,len,abundance,d_gene,CDR3aa,CDR3nt
TRBV20-1,TRBJ1-5,14,NA,NA,CSASPSLSNQPQHF,TGCAGTGCTAGTCCCAGTCTAAGCAATCAGCCCCAGCATTTT
TRBV28,TRBJ1-5,15,many,NA,CASRSHQISNQPQHF,TGTGCCAGCAGATCCCACCAGATTAGCAATCAGCCCCAGCATTTT
TRBV29-1,TRBJ1-5,13,few,NA,CSVVYNDAQPQHF,TGCAGCGTTGTGTATAACGACGCTCAGCCCCAGCATTTT
TRBV4-3,TRBJ2-7,17,NA,NA,CASSQPSVADPSYEQYF,TGCGCCAGCAGCCAACCTAGTGTAGCGGACCCCTCCTACGAGCAGTACTTC
TRBV20-1,TRBJ1-5,15,few,TRBD1,CSARSNRGSNQPQHF,TGCAGTGCTAGGTCCAACAGGGGGAGCAATCAGCCCCAGCATTTT
TRBV2,TRBJ2-1,13,few,NA,CASSPNWGNEQFF,TGTGCCAGCAGTCCCAACTGGGGCAATGAGCAGTTCTTC
TRBV27,TRBJ2-1,14,NA,TRBD2,CASSWGGGDNEQFF,TGTGCCAGCAGCTGGGGGGGAGGGGACAATGAGCAGTTCTTC
TRBV2,TRBJ2-5,13,few,NA,CASNRAVEETQYF,TGTGCCAGCAATCGGGCCGTTGAGGAGACCCAGTACTTC
TRBV20-1,TRBJ2-7,14,many,NA,CSASRDFGKYEQYF,TGCAGTGCAAGCCGGGACTTCGGAAAGTACGAGCAGTACTTC
TRBV3-1,TRBJ2-5,15,few,NA,CASSQDWRSQETQYF,TGTGCCAGCAGCCAAGATTGGAGGTCCCAAGAGACCCAGTACTTC
TRBV29-1,TRBJ2-7,13,NA,NA,CGVEDTGPYEQYF,TGCGGCGTTGAGGATACAGGGCCCTACGAGCAGTACTTC
TRBV7-9,TRBJ2-7,14,many,NA,CASSLAHSSYEQYF,TGTGCCAGCAGCTTAGCGCACAGCTCCTACGAGCAGTACTTC
TRBV9,TRBJ2-7,15,few,TRBD2,CASSPTSGSWYEQYF,TGTGCCAGCAGCCCCACTAGCGGGAGTTGGTACGAGCAGTACTTC
TRBV29-1,TRBJ2-4,14,few,NA,CSVETHLAKNIQYF,TGCAGCGTTGAAACACACCTAGCCAAAAACATTCAGTACTTC
TRBV25-1,TRBJ2-1,14,NA,NA,CASSESVATNEQFF,TGTGCCAGCAGTGAATCGGTCGCGACCAATGAGCAGTTCTTC
TRBV20-1,TRBJ2-3,12,once,TRBD2,CMAGAAADTQYF,TGCATGGCGGGAGCGGCGGCAGATACGCAGTATTTT
TRBV7-9,TRBJ2-5,13,few,NA,CASSPGGLGAQYF,TGTGCCAGCAGCCCCGGGGGGCTTGGGGCCCAGTACTTC